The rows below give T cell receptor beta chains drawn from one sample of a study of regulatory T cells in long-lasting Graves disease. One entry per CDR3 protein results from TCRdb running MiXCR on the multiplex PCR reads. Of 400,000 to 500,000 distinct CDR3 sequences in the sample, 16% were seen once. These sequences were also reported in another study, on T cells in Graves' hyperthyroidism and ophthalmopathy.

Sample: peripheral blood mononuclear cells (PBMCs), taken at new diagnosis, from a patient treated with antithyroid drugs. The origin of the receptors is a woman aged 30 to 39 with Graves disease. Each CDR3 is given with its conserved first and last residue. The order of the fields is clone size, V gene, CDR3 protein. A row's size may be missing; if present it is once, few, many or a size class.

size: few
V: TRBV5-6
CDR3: CASSLGWEGRAQETQYF

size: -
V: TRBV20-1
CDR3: CSARDSSMAGLDTQYF

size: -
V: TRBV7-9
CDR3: CASSLAQGKPGNTIYF

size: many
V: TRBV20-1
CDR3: CSAPDRGPEAFF

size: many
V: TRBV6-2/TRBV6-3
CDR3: CASSGGQGCSYEQYF

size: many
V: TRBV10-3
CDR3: CAISVGAAGELFF

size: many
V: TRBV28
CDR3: CASSPGGVLAFF

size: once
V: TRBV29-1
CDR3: CSALEGPYNEQFF

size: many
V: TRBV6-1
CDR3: CASSHRRTEAFF

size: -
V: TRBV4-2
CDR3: CASSPQEASDTQYF

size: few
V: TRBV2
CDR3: CASQEGTDTQYF

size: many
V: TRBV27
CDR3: CASGQRNYGYTF

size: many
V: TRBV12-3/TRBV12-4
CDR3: CASSWSAGSGELFF

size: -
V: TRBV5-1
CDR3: CASSLGGGQETQHF

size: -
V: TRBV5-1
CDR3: CASSSRGAGDIQYF

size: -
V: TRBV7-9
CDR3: CASMAATYEQYF

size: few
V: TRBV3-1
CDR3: CASSQKPRNTGELFF

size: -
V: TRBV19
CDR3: CASAPQDRAYEQYF

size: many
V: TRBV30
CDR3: CAWIPGWDTQYF

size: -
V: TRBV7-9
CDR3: CASSSTSGRLETQYF

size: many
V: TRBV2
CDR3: CASSTSVFAEAFF